The 26 T cell receptor beta chains below were found in one sample sequenced in a study of response to subunit inactivated influenza vaccine. TCRdb redid the calling of the RT-PCR reads with MiXCR, one entry per CDR3 protein. The sample consists of roughly 780,000 distinct CDR3 sequences, approximately 18% of them appearing once. The sequencing here drew on PBMCs from blood, taken more than 4 days after vaccination. All receptors come from a man in his forties or fifties who received an inactivated influenza vaccine.

The chain couples TRBV27 to TRBJ1-1; 7 bases agree with TRBD1. This CDR3 region has 14 residues. CDR1 and CDR2 (germline): MNHEY, SMNVEV (reference sequence). After removal of 2 bases from V and 7 bases from J, the junction contained 7 bases not matched to a gene. The CDR3 nucleotides read TGTGCCAGCAGTTTACAGGGGGGCGGGGGTGAAGCTTTCTTT. This encodes CASSLQGGGGEAFF.

The CDR3 nucleotides are TGTGCCGGGTCGACAGACAGGGACACCGGGGAGCTGTTTTTT. It is translated as CAGSTDRDTGELFF. This chain links TRBV9 with TRBJ2-2, with 7 nucleotides matching TRBD1. Germline trimming cut 10 bases from V and 3 bases from J; bases unmatched to any gene: 9. CDR3 size: 14 residues. Per the germline V gene, CDR1 is SGDLS and CDR2 is YYNGEE.

This clonotype was seen repeatedly, ten times or more. V gene TRBV5-1 combines with J gene TRBJ2-1; TRBD2 aligns across 9 bases. This CDR3 comprises 15 residues. Germline lookup yields CDR1 SGHRS and CDR2 YFSETQ. Trimming at V came to 4 bases and at J to 1 base, leaving 3 bases not matched to a gene. The CDR3: CASSLSGSSYNEQFF. For the CDR3, the DNA is TGCGCCAGCAGCCTTAGCGGGAGTTCCTACAATGAGCAGTTCTTC.

This chain joins TRBV30 and TRBJ2-7; D tentatively fits TRBD1 or TRBD2 (5 bases each). Trimming removed 1 base at V and 0 bases at J, with 10 bases between. CDR3 length: 14 amino acids. The germline CDR1 and CDR2 sequences are GTSNPN and SVGIG (reference sequence). CDR3 residues: CAWSEWGSSYEQYF. CDR3 DNA sequence: TGTGCCTGGAGTGAGTGGGGGAGCTCCTACGAGCAGTACTTC.

The table lists this clonotype with a few counts. The rearrangement joins TRBV6-1 to TRBJ2-3, with TRBD2 matching 7 bases. This CDR3 region has 14 residues. The junction had 3 bases not matched to a gene; V was cut back by 5 bases and J by 1 base. Germline-derived CDR1 and CDR2 are MNHNS and SASEGT. In nucleotides, the CDR3 is TGTGCCAGCAGTACGGCGGGGGGCACAGATACGCAGTATTTT. Translation: CASSTAGGTDTQYF.

There are a few counts of this clonotype. The chain employs TRBV18 and TRBJ1-1; no clear D gene. V was cut by 2 bases and J by 1 base, with 11 bases left in between. Germline V gene sequence: CDR1 KGHSH, CDR2 LQKENI. This CDR3 spans 15 amino acids. As DNA, the CDR3 is TGTGCCAGCTCACCAACCTTATACGGGAACACTGAAGCTTTCTTT. Protein sequence: CASSPTLYGNTEAFF.

The table lists this clonotype with many counts. This chain connects TRBV4-3 to TRBJ2-4; D is perhaps TRBD1 (5 bases). Germline V gives CDR1 LGHNA, CDR2 YSLEER. V was clipped by 0 bases and J by 7 bases, with 10 bases between them. The CDR3 is 14 amino acids. CDR3 DNA: TGCGCCAGCAGCCAAGATGCAGGGCTTAACATTCAGTACTTC. Its protein is CASSQDAGLNIQYF.

The chain has TRBV7-9 and TRBJ2-7; 9 bases agree with TRBD1. The CDR3 totals 16 residues. Germline trimming cut 5 bases from V and 0 bases from J; bases unmatched to any gene: 8. Per the germline V gene, CDR1 is SEHNR and CDR2 is FQNEAQ (reference sequence). CDR3 DNA: TGTGCCAGCAGCCCACAACCGGGACAGGGCTCCTACGAGCAGTACTTC. Protein: CASSPQPGQGSYEQYF.

This clonotype has more than one count but fewer than ten. The chain has TRBV20-1 and TRBJ2-3, with D possibly TRBD2 on 6 matching bases. Between the trimmed V and J ends, which lost 4 bases and 7 bases, there was a span of 12 bases. This CDR3 region has 12 residues. Germline V gives CDR1 DFQATT, CDR2 SNEGSKA (reference sequence). The CDR3 is CSATWDFYTQYF. CDR3 bases: TGCAGTGCTACATGGGACTTTTATACGCAGTATTTT.

This clonotype has just a few counts. V is TRBV7-8 and J is TRBJ2-7, with TRBD2 identical over 7 bases. Trimming removed 5 bases from V and 6 bases from J; junction bases left unmatched: 19. The germline V gene has CDR1 SGHVS and CDR2 FQNEAQ. The CDR3 has 17 residues. CDR3 region: CASSPRRRGAGIGEQYF. The DNA of the CDR3 is TGTGCCAGCAGCCCCCGCCGGAGAGGAGCGGGGATTGGCGAGCAGTACTTC.

The chain employs TRBV7-2 and TRBJ2-1; no definite D call. Germline CDR1 SGHTA, CDR2 FQGNSA. The CDR3 runs to 15 residues. Trimming shortened V by 5 bases and J by 4 bases, and 15 bases separated the two germline ends. CDR3 residues: CASSLRWTDYNEQFF. The CDR3 DNA reads as TGTGCCAGCAGCCTCCGATGGACGGATTACAATGAGCAGTTCTTC.

The CDR3 nucleotides are TGTGCCAGCAGCCAAGGGGTTGAGGCGAGCACAGATACGCAGTATTTT. Amino acid sequence: CASSQGVEASTDTQYF. This chain uses TRBV4-2 with TRBJ2-3, with no clear D. Germline V gives CDR1 LGHNA, CDR2 YNFKEQ. CDR3 length: 16 residues. The germline V and J ends were trimmed by 1 base and 0 bases, with 11 bases remaining between them.

The chain combines TRBV4-3 with TRBJ2-5, with TRBD1 as a possible D gene (5 bases). CDR3 length: 15 residues. Trimming cost V 2 bases and J 1 base, with 11 bases left between them. CDR1 is LGHNA and CDR2 is YSLEER in the germline V gene. The CDR3 sequence: CASSQNPGAQETQYF. CDR3 DNA sequence: TGCGCCAGCAGCCAAAACCCTGGGGCCCAAGAGACCCAGTACTTC.

This clonotype has only a few counts. J is TRBJ2-1 and V is TRBV6-1; 8 bases are shared with TRBD1. Germline CDR1 and CDR2: MNHNS and SASEGT. The V and J ends lost 3 bases and 6 bases, in that order; junction bases with no gene match: 7. This CDR3 has 15 residues. CDR3 sequence (DNA): TGTGCCAGCAGTGAGAGGACAGGGTCTTTCAATGAGCAGTTCTTC. It is translated as CASSERTGSFNEQFF.

As DNA, the CDR3 is TGTGCCAGCAGCGATGGGGGGGGTTGGAAGACCCAGTACTTC. Protein sequence: CASSDGGGWKTQYF. The V and J genes are TRBV6-1 and TRBJ2-5; TRBD2 matches at 7 bases. V gave up 6 bases and J gave up 6 bases; unmatched junction bases: 10. CDR1 is MNHNS and CDR2 is SASEGT in the germline V gene. The CDR3 has 14 amino acids.

This clonotype occurred many times. The genes are TRBV20-1 and TRBJ2-7, with TRBD2 identical over 10 bases. The CDR3 contains 15 residues. CDR1 is DFQATT, CDR2 SNEGSKA, per germline (reference sequence). Germline trimming cut 3 bases from V and 0 bases from J; bases unmatched to any gene: 5. CDR3 in DNA: TGCAGTGCTAGGCTGGCTAGCGGGAGCTCCTACGAGCAGTACTTC. It is translated as CSARLASGSSYEQYF.

This clonotype turned up a few times. The chain is built from TRBV6-1 and TRBJ2-5, with TRBD1 as a possible D gene (6 bases). The germline V gene encodes CDR1 MNHNS and CDR2 SASEGT. Trimming left V 6 bases short and J 0 bases short, with 11 bases between. This CDR3 contains 14 residues. The CDR3 nucleotides read TGTGCCAGCAGATTTGGACAGAACCAAGAGACCCAGTACTTC. Amino acids: CASRFGQNQETQYF.

This clonotype was found a few times. V is TRBV7-2 and J is TRBJ2-5; 8 positions agree with TRBD1. Germline values: CDR1 SGHTA, CDR2 FQGNSA. The CDR3 runs to 17 residues. The junction had 12 bases not matched to a gene; V was cut back by 1 base and J by 5 bases. The CDR3 coding sequence is TGTGCCAGCAGCTTAGTCGGTCGACAGGGGATCGGGGAGACCCAGTACTTC. Its protein product is CASSLVGRQGIGETQYF.

This clonotype showed up just a few times. This chain links TRBV12-3 or TRBV12-4 with TRBJ2-6, with 9 bases fitting TRBD2. The CDR3 is 17 residues long. Trimming took 3 bases from V and 3 from J; bases not matched to a gene: 6. CDR3 loop: CASSFRRGGSGANVLTF. The CDR3 DNA reads TGTGCCAGCAGTTTTCGGCGGGGGGGCAGTGGGGCCAACGTCCTGACTTTC.

The genes are TRBV3-1 and TRBJ2-1, with D maybe TRBD1 (6 bases). The CDR3 length is 16 residues. Germline V gene data show CDR1 as LGHDT and CDR2 as YNNKEL (reference sequence). Trimming cost V 0 bases and J 7 bases, with 16 bases left between them. CDR3 residues: CASSQDEGHLGNEQFF. The CDR3 DNA follows: TGTGCCAGCAGCCAAGATGAGGGACACCTCGGGAATGAGCAGTTCTTC.

The chain uses TRBV5-6 and TRBJ1-2, with D uncertain. The CDR3 extends over 13 amino acids. Germline V gene lookup returns CDR1 SGHDT and CDR2 YYEEEE. Trimming shortened V by 0 bases and J by 7 bases, and 10 bases separated the two germline ends. The CDR3 DNA reads TGTGCCAGCAGCTTGGTGGGAGAGCTTGGCTACACCTTC. This gives the protein CASSLVGELGYTF.

The chain couples TRBV3-1 to TRBJ2-2; D is ambiguous. Germline V lookup: CDR1 LGHDT, CDR2 YNNKEL (reference sequence). Trimming shortened V by 1 base and J by 8 bases, and 8 bases separated the two germline ends. The CDR3 is 13 residues long. The CDR3 region has the DNA TGTGCCAGCAGCCAAGTTACCTCGGGGGAGCTGTTTTTT. It yields the protein CASSQVTSGELFF.

The V and J genes are TRBV28 and TRBJ2-1; TRBD2 matches 11 bases. V lost 11 bases, J lost 5 bases, and 8 bases stayed unmatched. From germline, CDR1 is MDHEN and CDR2 SYDVKM. This CDR3 spans 14 amino acids. The DNA of the CDR3 is TGTGCCGTCACTCTAGCGGGGGGAAACAATGAGCAGTTCTTC. Its protein is CAVTLAGGNNEQFF.

This clonotype was seen only a few times. The junction departs from germline at one end; a sequencing error may be responsible. The rearrangement links TRBV5-1 to TRBJ2-5; 12 bases match TRBD2. The CDR3 consists of 14 residues. The V gene's germline CDR1 is SGHRS and CDR2 YFSETQ. The CDR3 sequence is CASSLDTSGRKEDF. DNA for the CDR3: TGCGCCAGCAGCTTGGACACTAGCGGGAGGAAGGAGGACTTC.

The chain couples TRBV20-1 to TRBJ1-5; 8 positions match TRBD1. Trimming at V came to 6 bases and at J to 4 bases, leaving 11 bases not matched to a gene. Looked up from germline, CDR1 is DFQATT and CDR2 is SNEGSKA (reference sequence). The CDR3 is 15 residues long. CDR3 bases: TGCAGTGCAACGCCGGGACAGGCACTAAATCAGCCCCAGCATTTT. It is translated as CSATPGQALNQPQHF.

This clonotype was detected many times. This CDR3 is CSVASGTYEQYF. Written as DNA, the CDR3 is TGCAGCGTTGCTAGCGGGACCTACGAGCAGTACTTC. The chain employs TRBV29-1 and TRBJ2-7, with 9 bases aligning to TRBD2. Trimming took 4 bases from V and 2 from J; bases not matched to a gene: 0. CDR3 length equals 12 residues. Germline assignment: CDR1 SQVTM and CDR2 ANQGSEA.